The clone carrying this T cell receptor beta chain turned up a few times. The antigen is not known. The sample is drawn from a study of T cell repertoires in cytomegalovirus infection. Study information: HLA-C-restricted CMV epitopes, recently identified, and well-studied HLA-B-restricted ones were used by the study. CMV infection together with matching HLA type was indicated by public TCR beta signatures.

Study conclusions and caveats: There were carriers of CMV plus the relevant HLA, and cumulative public TCR beta family frequency identified them. Clonotype analysis showed dominance of the ex vivo response by HLA-C-restricted CMV-specific TCR beta clonotypes.

TCRdb recomputed calls from the reads with MiXCR, one row per CDR3 protein. The sample yields about 310,000 distinct CDR3 sequences, more than 20% seen once. The TCR comes from a human donor in good health (CMV status not recorded). Some clones in this sample may be carry-over from other donors' samples. The starting material was cultured PBMCs, obtained from culture after CMV antigen stimulation.

For the CDR3, the DNA is TGTGCCAGCAGCCGTCGACTAGAAATGTCGGAGACCCAGTACTTC. It specifies CASSRRLEMSETQYF. The rearrangement joins TRBV11-2 to TRBJ2-5, with D possibly being TRBD2 (6 bases). The ends were cut back, 5 bases at V and 5 bases at J, with 18 bases in the middle. The germline V gene has CDR1 SGHAT and CDR2 FQNNGV. The CDR3 is 15 amino acids.